This T cell receptor beta chain emerged from a study of Graves' ophthalmopathy and Graves' hyperthyroidism. V lost 1 base and J 4 bases, leaving 8 bases between the germline ends. The CDR3 runs 13 residues. The germline CDR1 and CDR2 sequences are SGHAT and FQNNGV. As the template, RNA transcripts were used to amplify TCR beta CDR3 regions. First-round RT-PCR employed HTBI primers, with a second-round multiplex PCR after it. In TCRdb, the multiplex PCR reads were re-called with MiXCR into one record per CDR3 protein. The repertoire consists of over 200,000 distinct CDR3 sequences, with around 30% occurring once and the leading ten covering 9.1%.

The chain recombines TRBV11-2 with TRBJ2-7, with D unresolved. The source of this sequence is a man in his fifties or sixties with Graves' ophthalmopathy. Sequences were obtained from peripheral blood. CDR3 DNA sequence: TGTGCCAGCAGCTTAGTTCCGGATTACGAGCAGTACTTC. Translation gives CASSLVPDYEQYF.